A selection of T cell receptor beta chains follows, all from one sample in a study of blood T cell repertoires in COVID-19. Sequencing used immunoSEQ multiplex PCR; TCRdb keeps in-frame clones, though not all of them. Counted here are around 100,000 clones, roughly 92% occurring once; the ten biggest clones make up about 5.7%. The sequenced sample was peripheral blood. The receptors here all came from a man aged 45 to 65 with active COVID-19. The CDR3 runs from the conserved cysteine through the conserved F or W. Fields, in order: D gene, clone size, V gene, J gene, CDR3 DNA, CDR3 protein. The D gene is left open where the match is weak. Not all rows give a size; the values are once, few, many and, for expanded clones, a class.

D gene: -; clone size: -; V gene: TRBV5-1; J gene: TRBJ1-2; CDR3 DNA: TGCGCCAGCAGCCGTGCCGGACTCGCTAACTATGGCTACACCTTC; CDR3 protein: CASSRAGLANYGYTF
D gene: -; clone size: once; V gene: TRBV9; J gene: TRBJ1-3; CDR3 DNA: TGTGCCAGCAGCGTTTATGATCGCGGGGGCGCCGGTGGAAACACCATATATTTT; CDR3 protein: CASSVYDRGGAGGNTIYF
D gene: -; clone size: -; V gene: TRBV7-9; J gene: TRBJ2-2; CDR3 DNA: TGTGCCAGCAGCTTTAATCCTGGGGAGCTGTTTTTT; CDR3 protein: CASSFNPGELFF
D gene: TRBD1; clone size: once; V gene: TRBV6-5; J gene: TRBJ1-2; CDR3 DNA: TGTGCCAGCAGTTACTTAGGGGGCAACTATGGCTACACCTTC; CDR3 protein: CASSYLGGNYGYTF
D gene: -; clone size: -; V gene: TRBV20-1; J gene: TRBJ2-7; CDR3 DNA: TGCAGCCTACAGGGCTACGAGCAGTACTTC; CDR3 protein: CSLQGYEQYF
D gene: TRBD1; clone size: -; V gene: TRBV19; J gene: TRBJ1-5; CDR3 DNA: TGTGCCAGTAGTACTGGACAGGTCTTCAATCAGCCCCAGCATTTT; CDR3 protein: CASSTGQVFNQPQHF
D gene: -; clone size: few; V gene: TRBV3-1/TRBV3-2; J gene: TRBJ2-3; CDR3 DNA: TGTGCCAGCAGCCAAGATTGGGACTCCACAGATACGCAGTATTTT; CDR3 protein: CASSQDWDSTDTQYF
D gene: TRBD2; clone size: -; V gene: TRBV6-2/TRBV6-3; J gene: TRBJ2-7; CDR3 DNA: TGTGCCAGCAGTCCCCTGACTAGCGGGATCCCCTACGAGCAGTACTTC; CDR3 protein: CASSPLTSGIPYEQYF
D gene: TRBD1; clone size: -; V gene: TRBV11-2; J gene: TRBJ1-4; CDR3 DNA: TGTGCCAGCAGCTTATTAGGGGGACAGCTTAATGAAAAACTGTTTTTT; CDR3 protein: CASSLLGGQLNEKLFF
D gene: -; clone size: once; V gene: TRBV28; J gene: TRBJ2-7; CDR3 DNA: TGTGCCAGCAGTTTCGGTCTCTACGAGCAGTACTTC; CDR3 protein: CASSFGLYEQYF
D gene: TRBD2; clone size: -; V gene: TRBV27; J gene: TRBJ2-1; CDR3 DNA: TGTGCCAGCAGGCCCGGGACTAGCGGGTTTAGCTCCTACAATGAGCAGTTCTTC; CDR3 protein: CASRPGTSGFSSYNEQFF
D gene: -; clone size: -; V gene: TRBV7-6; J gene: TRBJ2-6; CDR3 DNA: TGTGCCAGCAGCTTTCTCCGTCGTGGAGGTTCTGGGGCCAACGTCCTGACTTTC; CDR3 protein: CASSFLRRGGSGANVLTF
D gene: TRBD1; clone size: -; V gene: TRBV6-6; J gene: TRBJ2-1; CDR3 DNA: TGTGCCAGCAGGCCCAGACAGGGGTCGGAGTACAATGAGCAGTTCTTC; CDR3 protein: CASRPRQGSEYNEQFF
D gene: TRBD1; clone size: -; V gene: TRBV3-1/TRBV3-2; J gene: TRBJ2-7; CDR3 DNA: TGTGCCAGCAGCCTATCAACAGGGGCTTGGAACGAGCAGTACTTC; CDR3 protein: CASSLSTGAWNEQYF
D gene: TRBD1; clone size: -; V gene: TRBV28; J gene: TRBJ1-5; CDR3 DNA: TGTGCCAGCAGTTTAAGGGGGAACAGGGGGGCAGGTCAGCCCCAGCATTTT; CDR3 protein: CASSLRGNRGAGQPQHF
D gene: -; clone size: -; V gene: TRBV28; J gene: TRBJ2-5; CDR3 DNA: TGTGCCAGCAGTTTAGCGCAGGGATTAGAGACCCAGTACTTC; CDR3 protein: CASSLAQGLETQYF
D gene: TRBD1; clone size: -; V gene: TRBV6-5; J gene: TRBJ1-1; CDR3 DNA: TGTGCCAGCAGCGTCAACGACAGGGCGCATCCCACAGCTTTCTTT; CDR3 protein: CASSVNDRAHPTAFF
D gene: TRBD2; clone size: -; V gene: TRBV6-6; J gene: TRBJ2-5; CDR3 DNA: TGTGCCAGCAGTTACGGCGGGAGTGGAGAGACCCAGTACTTC; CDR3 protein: CASSYGGSGETQYF
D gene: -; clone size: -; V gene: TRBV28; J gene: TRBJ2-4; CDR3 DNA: TGTGCCAGCAGTTTAATCGGGGTAGCCAAAAACATTCAGTACTTC; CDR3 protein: CASSLIGVAKNIQYF
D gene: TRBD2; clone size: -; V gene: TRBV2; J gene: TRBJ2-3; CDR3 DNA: TGTGCCAGCATCGGGAGCGGGGGGCCCACAGATACGCAGTATTTT; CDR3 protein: CASIGSGGPTDTQYF
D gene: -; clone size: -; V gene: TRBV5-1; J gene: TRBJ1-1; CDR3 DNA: TGCGCCAGCAGCCCCAGGGGCGCCCTTGACACTGAAGCTTTCTTT; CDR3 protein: CASSPRGALDTEAFF
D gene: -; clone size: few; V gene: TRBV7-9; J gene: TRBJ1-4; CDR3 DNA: TGTGCCAGCAGCTTAGTTCGCGAGGTTCTGGAAGAAAAACTGTTTTTT; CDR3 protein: CASSLVREVLEEKLFF
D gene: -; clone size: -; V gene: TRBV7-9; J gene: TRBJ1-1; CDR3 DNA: TGTGCCAGCAGGGAACAGGTTGAAGCTTTCTTT; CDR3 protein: CASREQVEAFF
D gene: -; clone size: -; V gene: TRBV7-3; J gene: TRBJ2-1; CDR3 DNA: TGTGCCAGTGGGGGGGCCGACGGTCGGCAGTTCTTC; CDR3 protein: CASGGADGRQFF
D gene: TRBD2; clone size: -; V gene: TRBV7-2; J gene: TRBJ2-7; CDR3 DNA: TGTGCCAGCAGCTTAGATCTAGCGGACTACGAGCAGTACTTC; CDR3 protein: CASSLDLADYEQYF
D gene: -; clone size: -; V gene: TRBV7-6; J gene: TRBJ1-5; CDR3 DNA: TGTGCCAGCAGCCATATAAAAGAAGACTCCAGGGGCCTCAATCAGCCCCAGCATTTT; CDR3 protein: CASSHIKEDSRGLNQPQHF
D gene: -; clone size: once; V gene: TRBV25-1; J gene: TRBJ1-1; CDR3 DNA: TGTGCCAGCAGTCCAACGATAGGGGCCGGGGGCACTGAAGCTTTCTTT; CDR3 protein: CASSPTIGAGGTEAFF
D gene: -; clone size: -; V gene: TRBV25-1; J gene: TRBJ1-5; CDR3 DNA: TGTGCCAGCAGTGACGGACAGCTACTCAATCAGCCCCAGCATTTT; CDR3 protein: CASSDGQLLNQPQHF
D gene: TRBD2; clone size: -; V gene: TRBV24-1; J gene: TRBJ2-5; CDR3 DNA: TGTGCCACCAGTGATACGACTAGCGGGAGTCGAGAGACCCAGTACTTC; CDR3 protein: CATSDTTSGSRETQYF
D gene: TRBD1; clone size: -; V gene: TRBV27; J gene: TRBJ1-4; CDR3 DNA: TGTGCCAGCAGTTCTAGACAGGGTCGGGTTGAAAAACTGTTTTTT; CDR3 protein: CASSSRQGRVEKLFF
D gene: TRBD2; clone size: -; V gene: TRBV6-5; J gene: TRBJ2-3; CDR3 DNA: TGTGCCAGCAGGCGGGAGGTGAGCACAGATACGCAGTATTTT; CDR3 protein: CASRREVSTDTQYF
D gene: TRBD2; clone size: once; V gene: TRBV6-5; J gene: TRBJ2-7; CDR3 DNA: TGTGCCAGCAGGACTAGCGGGAGAGTAGAAGAGCAGTACTTC; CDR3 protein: CASRTSGRVEEQYF
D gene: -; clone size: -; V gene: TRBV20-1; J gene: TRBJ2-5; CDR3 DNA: TGCAGTGCTAGGCGGGATCAGACCCAGTACTTC; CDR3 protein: CSARRDQTQYF
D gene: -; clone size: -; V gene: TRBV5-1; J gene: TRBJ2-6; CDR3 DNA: TGCGCCAGCAGCGTGGCAGGCTCTGGGGCCAACGTCCTGACTTTC; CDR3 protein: CASSVAGSGANVLTF
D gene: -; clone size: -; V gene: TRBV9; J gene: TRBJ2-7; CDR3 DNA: TGTGCCAGCAGCCAAGCCCCGACTAGTCCCTACGAGCAGTACTTC; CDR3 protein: CASSQAPTSPYEQYF
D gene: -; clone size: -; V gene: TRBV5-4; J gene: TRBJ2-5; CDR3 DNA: TGTGCCAGCAGCTTGGGGGGCGTCACGGAGACCCAGTACTTC; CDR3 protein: CASSLGGVTETQYF
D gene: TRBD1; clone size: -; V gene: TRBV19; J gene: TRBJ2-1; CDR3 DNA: TGTGCCAGTAGTTTTGGACAGGGGGGTAATGAGCAGTTCTTC; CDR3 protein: CASSFGQGGNEQFF
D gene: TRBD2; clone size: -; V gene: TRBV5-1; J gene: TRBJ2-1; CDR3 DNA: TGCGCCAGCAGCTTGGCGGAAATAGCGGGGGGCAATGAGCAGTTCTTC; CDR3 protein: CASSLAEIAGGNEQFF
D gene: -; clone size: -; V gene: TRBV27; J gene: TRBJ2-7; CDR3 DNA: TGTGCCAGCAGTTTGTCAGAGGGTGGGAGGTCCTACGAGCAGTACTTC; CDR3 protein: CASSLSEGGRSYEQYF
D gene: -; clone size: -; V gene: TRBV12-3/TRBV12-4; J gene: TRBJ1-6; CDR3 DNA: TGTGCCAGCAGTTTAGACAGCTCACCCCTCCACTTT; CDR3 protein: CASSLDSSPLHF
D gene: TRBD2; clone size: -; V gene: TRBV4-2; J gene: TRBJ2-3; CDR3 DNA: TGTGCCAGCAGCCAAGACCCTAGCGGGGGGGATGGCACAGATACGCAGTATTTT; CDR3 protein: CASSQDPSGGDGTDTQYF
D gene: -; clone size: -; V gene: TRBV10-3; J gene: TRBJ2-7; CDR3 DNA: TGTGCCATCAGTGATGGGAGGAACACCTACGAGCAGTACTTC; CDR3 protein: CAISDGRNTYEQYF
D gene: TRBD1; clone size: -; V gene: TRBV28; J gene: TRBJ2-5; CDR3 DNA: TGTGCCAGCAGTTTTCCGGACAGGGGGTTCAGGGAGACCCAGTACTTC; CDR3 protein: CASSFPDRGFRETQYF
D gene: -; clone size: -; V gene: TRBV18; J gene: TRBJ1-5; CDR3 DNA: TGTGCCAGCTCACCAGAGGGTCGGGGCAATCAGCCCCAGCATTTT; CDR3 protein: CASSPEGRGNQPQHF
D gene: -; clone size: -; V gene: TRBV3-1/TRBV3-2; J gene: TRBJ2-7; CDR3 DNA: TGTGCCAGCAGCCTACACACCTACGAGCAGTACTTC; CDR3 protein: CASSLHTYEQYF
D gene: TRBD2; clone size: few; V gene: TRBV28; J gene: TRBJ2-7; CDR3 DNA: TGTGCCAGCAGTGCGGGGGGCACCTACGAGCAGTACTTC; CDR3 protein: CASSAGGTYEQYF
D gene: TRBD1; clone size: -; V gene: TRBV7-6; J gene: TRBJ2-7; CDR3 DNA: TGTGCCAGCGCCAGGGGGTTACCCTACGAGCAGTACTTC; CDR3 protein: CASARGLPYEQYF